This TCR beta chain was recorded in a study of T cell responses to AZD1222 COVID-19 vaccine. CDR3 length: 14 amino acids. V lost 2 bases to trimming and J lost 2 bases, with 10 bases between them. CDR1 is SNHLY and CDR2 is FYNNEI in the germline V gene. Profiled with immunoSEQ multiplex PCR; TCRdb holds only in-frame clones, not every one. The table includes some 120,000 clones, roughly 84% detected once. The sequencing used peripheral blood, collected on day 0 of AZD1222 vaccination. The chain has TRBV2 and TRBJ2-7, with a tentative D call TRBD1 (5 bases). The receptor was isolated from an adult in good health. In DNA, the CDR3 is TGTGCCAGCAGTGAATTTCTAGGGGCCTACGAGCAGTACTTC. As protein: CASSEFLGAYEQYF.